The 21 T cell receptor beta chains given below trace back to one sample, sequenced in a study of cytomegalovirus exposure and HLA in healthy donors. PCR involved 60 Vbeta and 13 Jbeta primers. Clones were read by immunoSEQ multiplex PCR, and TCRdb kept only the in-frame ones, dropping some. The data contain some 77,000 clones, roughly 75% of them seen just once; the ten biggest clones take up roughly 7.2%. Sequencing input: PBMCs. The receptor set was obtained from a woman in her thirties or forties in good health and CMV-seronegative.

As to this clone: One end of the junction does not line up with germline, which may come from a read error. The chain has TRBV28 and TRBJ2-1, with 10 bases matching TRBD1. The germline V gene has CDR1 MDHEN and CDR2 SYDVKM. The CDR3 is 14 amino acids. The CDR3 sequence is CASSTGTGVASVIF. CDR3 DNA: TGTGCCAGCAGCACCGGGACAGGGGTAGCCTCAGTAATCTTC.

J is TRBJ1-2 and V is TRBV5-1; 8 positions match TRBD1. CDR1 is SGHRS, CDR2 YFSETQ, per germline. Losses at the gene ends were 1 base for V and 4 bases for J; bases not matched to a gene: 3. This CDR3 has 14 residues. The CDR3 reads CASSLTTGGYGYTF. The CDR3, as DNA: TGCGCCAGCAGCTTGACCACAGGGGGCTATGGCTACACCTTC.

DNA of the CDR3: TGTGCCAGCAGCTTGGGGCGCAGCCCGGGTGAGCAGTACTTC. Translated: CASSLGRSPGEQYF. The chain couples TRBV5-4 to TRBJ2-7; no definite D call. There are 14 residues in the CDR3. The germline V gene encodes CDR1 SGHNT and CDR2 YYREEE (reference sequence). Trimming removed 0 bases at V and 7 bases at J, with 14 bases between.

The chain combines TRBV18 with TRBJ1-1; the D gene is possibly TRBD1 (5 bases). V gave up 3 bases and J gave up 1 base, with 9 bases separating them. Germline loops: CDR1 KGHSH, CDR2 LQKENI. The CDR3 sequence is 14 residues long. The CDR3 here is CASSPGGRNTEAFF. The CDR3 DNA is TGTGCCAGCTCACCCGGGGGAAGGAACACTGAAGCTTTCTTT.

This clone appeared once. The rearrangement joins TRBV4-1 to TRBJ2-7; 7 nucleotides agree with TRBD1. Trimming took 4 bases from V and 3 from J; bases not matched to a gene: 6. Germline assignment: CDR1 MGHRA and CDR2 YSYEKL. The CDR3 runs to 14 residues. This CDR3 reads CASSRSTGVYEQYF. The CDR3 region has the DNA TGCGCCAGCAGCCGCTCTACAGGGGTCTACGAGCAGTACTTC.

The gene calls are TRBV11-2 and TRBJ2-3, with D perhaps TRBD2 (6 bases). The CDR3 runs to 13 residues. Germline values: CDR1 SGHAT, CDR2 FQNNGV. Trimming stripped 1 base from V and 6 bases from J, with 8 bases between. CDR3 DNA sequence: TGTGCCAGCAGCTTAGCGGGAGCGGATACGCAGTATTTT. Protein sequence: CASSLAGADTQYF.

This chain uses TRBV5-1 with TRBJ2-2; D might be TRBD1 (5 bases). Deletions cut 3 bases from V and 4 bases from J, with 10 bases between. This CDR3 is built from 14 residues. Germline-derived CDR1 and CDR2 are SGHRS and YFSETQ. CDR3 sequence reads: CASSSPDSTGELFF. CDR3 coding DNA: TGCGCCAGCAGCTCCCCCGACAGCACCGGGGAGCTGTTTTTT.

The CDR3 DNA sequence: TGTGCCAGCAGTATTATCCCGACTAGCCGCGCCTACGAGCAGTACTTC. It specifies CASSIIPTSRAYEQYF. The J gene is TRBJ2-7, the V gene TRBV7-9; 7 nucleotides line up with TRBD2. Looked up from germline, CDR1 is SEHNR and CDR2 is FQNEAQ (reference sequence). The V gene end was trimmed by 6 bases and the J gene end by 2 bases; junction bases not matched to a gene: 13. CDR3 size: 16 residues.

The chain carries TRBV2 and TRBJ1-2; no reliable D call. Germline assignment: CDR1 SNHLY and CDR2 FYNNEI. There are 13 residues in the CDR3. V lost 4 bases and J lost 6, with 12 bases in between. The CDR3 spells CASSGVHRNGYTF. CDR3 bases: TGTGCCAGCAGTGGGGTACACAGAAATGGCTACACCTTC.

In DNA form, the CDR3 reads TGTGCCGAGGTACGAGGCCAGAGCTCCTACGAGCAGTACTTC. Translation: CAEVRGQSSYEQYF. The chain carries TRBV25-1 and TRBJ2-7; no firm D call. The V end lost 11 bases, the J end lost 0 bases, and 17 bases lay between the germline ends. The CDR3 spans 14 residues. Germline CDR1 and CDR2: MGHDK and SYGVNS.

In its sample, this clone was seen once. The chain recombines TRBV2 with TRBJ2-3; D is unresolved. V was shortened by 4 bases and J by 4 bases, with 6 bases between the two germline ends. The CDR3 is 12 amino acids. CDR1 and CDR2 (germline): SNHLY, FYNNEI. CDR3 sequence reads: CASSAKPDTQYF. The CDR3 bases are TGTGCCAGCAGTGCCAAGCCAGATACGCAGTATTTT.

The chain is built from TRBV19 and TRBJ1-1, with D hard to call. Looked up from germline, CDR1 is LNHDA and CDR2 is SQIVND (reference sequence). CDR3 length: 14 amino acids. V was pared by 6 bases and J by 0 bases, with 11 bases between. This CDR3 reads CASRDPGLNTEAFF. CDR3 DNA sequence: TGTGCCAGTAGGGACCCGGGGTTGAACACTGAAGCTTTCTTT.

The rearrangement uses TRBV4-1 and TRBJ1-1; D uncertain. CDR3 length: 15 residues. The germline V gene encodes CDR1 MGHRA and CDR2 YSYEKL. V lost 1 base, J lost 4 bases, and 13 bases lay in between. DNA of the CDR3: TGCGCCAGCAGCCAAGGGGCCACCGGGAGCACTGAAGCTTTCTTT. This gives the protein CASSQGATGSTEAFF.

The J gene is TRBJ2-7, the V gene TRBV12-5; 9 bases match TRBD1. Germline V lookup: CDR1 LGHNT, CDR2 FRNRAP. With V trimmed by 4 bases and J by 2 bases, 24 bases remained unmatched. CDR3 length: 21 residues. The CDR3 sequence is CASGSVQTQLGFGTGPYEQYF. The DNA for the CDR3 is TGTGCTAGTGGTTCGGTCCAAACACAACTTGGGTTTGGGACAGGGCCCTACGAGCAGTACTTC. Full variable domain (rest looked up from reference TRBV12-5 and TRBJ2-7): DARVTQTPRHKVTEMGQEVTMRCQPILGHNTVFWYRQTMMQGLELLAYFRNRAPLDDSGMPKDRFSAEMPDATLATLKIQPSEPRDSAVYFCASGSVQTQLGFGTGPYEQYFGPGTRLTVT.

This clone was seen a few times. The gene calls are TRBV28 and TRBJ2-5; 7 nucleotides line up with TRBD2. Germline V gene data show CDR1 as MDHEN and CDR2 as SYDVKM. Trimming removed 3 bases from V and 5 bases from J; junction bases left unmatched: 6. The CDR3 covers 14 residues. CDR3 amino acids: CASSLGGMWETQYF. The CDR3 nucleotides read TGTGCCAGCAGTTTGGGGGGGATGTGGGAGACCCAGTACTTC. The full variable domain, completed using reference TRBV28 and TRBJ2-5, is DVKVTQSSRYLVKRTGEKVFLECVQDMDHENMFWYRQDPGLGLRLIYFSYDVKMKEKGDIPEGYSVSREKKERFSLILESASTNQTSMYLCASSLGGMWETQYFGPGTRLLVL.

The chain joins TRBV5-1 to TRBJ2-7; D unresolved. The CDR3 runs to 11 residues. V was clipped by 4 bases and J by 7 bases, with 9 bases between them. CDR1 and CDR2 (germline): SGHRS, YFSETQ. CDR3: CASSHSQEQYF. CDR3 nucleotide sequence: TGCGCCAGCAGCCACTCACAGGAGCAGTACTTC.

The CDR3 spells CATSRDSTDYGYTF. The CDR3 DNA follows: TGTGCCACCAGCAGAGATTCGACAGACTATGGCTACACCTTC. This sequence joins TRBV15 and TRBJ1-2, with D perhaps TRBD1 (5 bases). The germline V gene encodes CDR1 LNHNV and CDR2 YYDKDF (reference sequence). Trimming cost V 0 bases and J 3 bases, with 8 bases left between them. This CDR3 has 14 amino acids.

This rearrangement joins TRBV2 to TRBJ1-2; no definite D call. Between the trimmed V and J ends, which lost 9 bases and 5 bases, there was a span of 19 bases. The CDR3 is 14 amino acids. Per the germline V gene, CDR1 is SNHLY and CDR2 is FYNNEI. The CDR3 region has the DNA TGTGCCAGTACCCCGCGGACTGGAACTTATGGCTACACCTTC. Amino acids: CASTPRTGTYGYTF.

The V gene is TRBV14, the J gene TRBJ1-2; tentative D call: TRBD1 (5 bases). The CDR3 runs 13 residues. The ends were cut back, 0 bases at V and 10 bases at J, with 12 bases in the middle. Germline V CDR1 and CDR2: SGHDN, FVKESK. The CDR3 bases are TGTGCCAGCAGCCAAGAAGAGCACAGGTTCTACACCTTC. Amino acid sequence: CASSQEEHRFYTF.

J is TRBJ2-7 and V is TRBV7-2, with 11 nucleotides matching TRBD2. The CDR3 length is 14 residues. The V segment lost 5 bases and the J segment 2 bases; nucleotides outside the gene matches: 2. Per the germline V gene, CDR1 is SGHTA and CDR2 is FQGNSA. The DNA for the CDR3 is TGTGCCAGCAGCCGACTAGCGGGAACCTACGAGCAGTACTTC. This encodes CASSRLAGTYEQYF.

The chain links TRBV5-4 to TRBJ2-1; 10 bases agree with TRBD2. V gave up 4 bases and J gave up 2 bases; unmatched junction bases: 6. Germline assignment: CDR1 SGHNT and CDR2 YYREEE (reference sequence). The CDR3 length is 16 residues. CDR3 in amino acids: CASSREGTSAYNEQFF. In DNA, the CDR3 is TGTGCCAGCAGCCGGGAAGGGACTAGCGCCTACAATGAGCAGTTCTTC.